This T cell receptor (beta chain) originates from a study of T cell responses to AZD1222 COVID-19 vaccine. Study conclusions and caveats: Sampling captured repertoires only after the peak T cell response. In a largely white British group with more females than males, clonal diversity was possibly underestimated.

The V end lost 0 bases, the J end lost 1 base, and 7 bases lay between the germline ends. The CDR3 consists of 15 residues. Germline V gene data show CDR1 as ENHRY and CDR2 as SYGVKD. A word on this clone: Its antigen remains unidentified.

Here immunoSEQ multiplex PCR was the method, and the copy in TCRdb shows in-frame clones only, minus some. Among roughly 140,000 clones listed, around 90% were seen once. The origin of this receptor is an adult who received the AZD1222 COVID-19 vaccine. This specimen was peripheral blood, taken 28 days after the second AZD1222 dose. The rearrangement joins TRBV10-3 to TRBJ1-5; D might be TRBD1 (6 bases). The CDR3 is CAISESGQSNQPQHF. CDR3 coding DNA: TGTGCCATCAGTGAGTCAGGACAGAGCAATCAGCCCCAGCATTTT.